This note documents a single T cell receptor (beta chain) sequence. The antigen is unknown. PCR used 60 Vbeta primers and 13 Jbeta primers. Profiled with immunoSEQ multiplex PCR; TCRdb holds only in-frame clones, not every one. The sample holds about 110,000 clones, almost 75% seen once. The record originates from a study of cytomegalovirus exposure and HLA in healthy donors. Study in general: Of some 360 genotyped donors, around 76% clustered with self-reported Caucasian donors.

General study results and limits: Confirmation in vitro established that a few CMV-associated chains were specific for CMV antigens. Sequencing likely generated an artifact that appeared as a cluster of highly shared sequence variants. In a later analysis, V- and J-gene trimming of beta chains associated with a DCLRE1C missense variant, replicated independently.

Per germline, CDR1 LNHNV and CDR2 YYDKDF (reference sequence). This CDR3 region has 15 residues. V shed 3 bases and J 2 bases; nucleotides not matched to a gene: 3. The specimen was PBMCs. This chain connects TRBV15 to TRBJ2-3, with 9 bases aligning to TRBD2. The sequence came from a middle-aged man in good health and CMV-seronegative. The DNA for the CDR3 is TGTGCCACCAGCAGTAGCGGGAGATCCACAGATACGCAGTATTTT. Amino acids: CATSSSGRSTDTQYF.